These 14 T cell receptor beta chains originate from one sample sequenced in a study of T cells in Graves' hyperthyroidism and ophthalmopathy. RNA transcripts provided the source from which TCR beta CDR3 regions were amplified. A set of HTBI primers served as the primers for a first-round RT-PCR of the TCR CDR3. One entry per CDR3 protein, called by TCRdb with MiXCR from the multiplex PCR reads. Of roughly 290,000 distinct CDR3 sequences detected, approximately 15% appear once; the ten largest clones hold 55% to 60%. The material sequenced was blood. All receptors derive from a woman aged 55-69 years with Graves' ophthalmopathy.

This clonotype was detected ten times or more. V and J are TRBV24-1 and TRBJ2-3; maybe TRBD2 (6 bases). CDR1 KGHDR and CDR2 SFDVKD come from the germline V gene. V lost 4 bases and J lost 2, with 9 bases in between. There are 14 residues in the CDR3. Here the CDR3 DNA reads TGTGCCACCAGTGACCGGGGACTCACAGATACGCAGTATTTT. This sequence encodes CATSDRGLTDTQYF.

This clonotype was seen repeatedly, ten times or more. This chain connects TRBV6-2 or TRBV6-3 to TRBJ1-1; TRBD1 might be the D (6 bases). Germline CDR1 MNHEY, CDR2 SVGEGT. The CDR3 is 14 amino acids. V lost 5 bases to trimming and J lost 5 bases, with 15 bases between them. CDR3 coding DNA: TGTGCCAGCAGTCAAATCCCACAGGGAACTGAAGCTTTCTTT. Translating gives CASSQIPQGTEAFF.

The V gene is TRBV6-9, the J gene TRBJ2-3; D is unclear. CDR1 is MNHGY and CDR2 is SVAAGI in the germline V gene. Between the trimmed V and J ends, which lost 3 bases and 0 bases, there was a span of 16 bases. The CDR3 extends over 17 amino acids. CDR3 region: CASSYALDQESTDTQYF. CDR3 coding DNA: TGTGCCAGCAGTTACGCCCTGGACCAGGAGAGCACAGATACGCAGTATTTT.

A note on this clonotype: A much bigger clone sits one base away, suggesting this may be a read error. The chain combines TRBV28 with TRBJ1-3; D remains ambiguous. The CDR3 consists of 15 residues. Germline V gene lookup returns CDR1 MDHEN and CDR2 SYDVKM. CDR3 sequence: CASRLGAVSGNTIYF. The CDR3 nucleotides read TGTGCCAGCCGTTTAGGTGCAGTCTCTGGAAACACCATATATTTT. Supplemented by reference TRBV28 and TRBJ1-3, the full variable domain reads DVKVTQSSRYLVKRTGEKVFLECVQDMDHENMFWYRQDPGLGLRLIYFSYDVKMKEKGDIPEGYSVSREKKERFSLILESASTNQTSMYLCASRLGAVSGNTIYFGEGSWLTVV.

The V call is TRBV20-1, the J call TRBJ2-7, with TRBD1 matching 7 bases. CDR3 length equals 13 residues. The V and J ends lost 3 bases and 6 bases, in that order; junction bases with no gene match: 8. The germline CDR1 and CDR2 sequences are DFQATT and SNEGSKA (reference sequence). CDR3 region: CSASLPGGFEQYF. The CDR3 DNA follows: TGCAGTGCTAGCCTTCCAGGGGGATTCGAGCAGTACTTC.

The table lists this clonotype with many counts. V and J are TRBV7-2 and TRBJ2-3; D remains ambiguous. Per germline, CDR1 SGHTA and CDR2 FQGNSA. V gave up 1 base and J gave up 2 bases, with 10 bases separating them. This CDR3 contains 15 residues. CDR3 amino acids: CASSLVGYLTDTQYF. The CDR3 coding sequence is TGTGCCAGCAGCTTAGTGGGATACCTCACAGATACGCAGTATTTT.

This clonotype was seen a handful of times. An end of the junction does not agree with germline; a read error may underlie this. CDR3 amino acids: CASSLLRAEEGNTEAFF. The CDR3 nucleotides read TGTGCCAGCAGTCTCCTGAGGGCAGAAGAAGGGAACACTGAAGCCTTCTTT. This sequence joins TRBV27 and TRBJ1-1; D is unclear. Germline lookup yields CDR1 MNHEY and CDR2 SMNVEV (reference sequence). This CDR3 is 17 amino acids long.

In its sample, this clonotype was seen many times. This sequence joins TRBV7-2 and TRBJ1-2; TRBD1 matches 11 bases. Germline assignment: CDR1 SGHTA and CDR2 FQGNSA. Trimming took 6 bases from V and 6 from J; bases not matched to a gene: 9. There are 15 residues in the CDR3. The CDR3 DNA reads TGTGCCAGCAGGTTCTGGGGACAGGGGGTTCATGGCTACACCTTC. It codes for CASRFWGQGVHGYTF.

This clonotype was seen more than once but under ten times. The chain couples TRBV9 to TRBJ1-5; D is unclear. V lost 0 bases and J 0 bases, leaving 4 bases between the germline ends. The CDR3 loop spans 14 amino acids. Germline V gene lookup returns CDR1 SGDLS and CDR2 YYNGEE. The CDR3, as DNA: TGTGCCAGCAGCGTAGACGGTAGCAATCAGCCCCAGCATTTT. Amino acids: CASSVDGSNQPQHF.

The chain is built from TRBV3-1 and TRBJ2-7, with 9 bases aligning to TRBD1. The CDR3 is made up of 14 amino acids. V lost 3 bases, J lost 9 bases, and 9 bases stayed unmatched. Germline CDR1 is LGHDT and CDR2 is YNNKEL (reference sequence). CDR3 nucleotide sequence: TGTGCCAGCAGCCACTTACCGGGACAGGGAGGGCAGTACTTC. This translates into CASSHLPGQGGQYF.

This clonotype has a count of ten or more. The V call is TRBV29-1, the J call TRBJ1-2; D perhaps matches TRBD1 (6 bases). The V end lost 6 bases, the J end lost 3 bases, and 14 bases lay between the germline ends. Germline V CDR1 and CDR2: SQVTM, ANQGSEA. The CDR3 length is 13 residues. The CDR3 DNA reads as TGCAGCGTCGAGGGAGGGGGAGACTATGGCTACACCTTC. It is translated as CSVEGGGDYGYTF.

This clonotype appeared many times. V is TRBV9 and J is TRBJ1-2, with 8 bases matching TRBD1. The length of the CDR3 is 16 residues. The germline V gene encodes CDR1 SGDLS and CDR2 YYNGEE. Unmatched junction bases numbered 8, after V lost 0 bases and J lost 4 bases. CDR3 loop: CASSVDPAGTGYGYTF. CDR3 coding DNA: TGTGCCAGCAGCGTAGATCCAGCGGGGACAGGCTATGGCTACACCTTC.

This clonotype was counted many times. The chain links TRBV12-3 or TRBV12-4 to TRBJ2-7, with 11 positions matching TRBD2. Trimming removed 9 bases from V and 0 bases from J; junction bases left unmatched: 10. This CDR3 has 16 residues. The CDR3 nucleotides are TGTGCCAGTCAACTAGCGGGAGACACCGGCTCCTACGAGCAGTACTTC. It specifies CASQLAGDTGSYEQYF.

This clonotype has a single count. This chain uses TRBV11-2 with TRBJ1-1; 10 bases line up with TRBD1. Germline CDR1 is SGHAT and CDR2 is FQNNGV. The CDR3 has 14 residues. The V and J ends lost 7 bases and 4 bases, in that order; junction bases with no gene match: 6. The CDR3 DNA reads TGTGCCAGCACCGTGGACAGGGGGTTCACTGAAGCTTTCTTT. Its translation: CASTVDRGFTEAFF.